This is a list of T cell receptor beta chains from one sample in a study of blood T cell repertoires in COVID-19. Only in-frame clones appear in the TCRdb table, and some are missing; sequencing was by immunoSEQ multiplex PCR. Of roughly 110,000 clones in the sample, approximately 86% were seen once. Sequenced: peripheral blood. The receptors shown here come from a middle-aged man with acute or convalescent COVID-19. CDR3s include the opening cysteine and the closing phenylalanine or tryptophan. D genes are given only for firm matches. Clone size, where shown, is once, few, many, or a class for clones that have expanded.

DNA: TGCGCCAGCAGCCCGGACAGTAAGAGCTACGGCTACACCTTC
CDR3: CASSPDSKSYGYTF
D: -
V: TRBV5-1
J: TRBJ1-2
size: -

DNA: TGTGCCAGCGTAGAATTAGGACAGGGGTACTCCGGGGAGCTGTTTTTT
CDR3: CASVELGQGYSGELFF
D: TRBD1
V: TRBV11-2
J: TRBJ2-2
size: -

DNA: TGTGCCAGCAGTCTCGGGATGAACACTGAAGCTTTCTTT
CDR3: CASSLGMNTEAFF
D: -
V: TRBV12-3/TRBV12-4
J: TRBJ1-1
size: -

DNA: TGTGCCAGCAGCTTGCAGGGACAGGGGGGTCGGGAGACCCAGTACTTC
CDR3: CASSLQGQGGRETQYF
D: TRBD1
V: TRBV5-4
J: TRBJ2-5
size: -

DNA: TGTGCCAGCAGCTATGGACAGGGAACCGGAAACACCATATATTTT
CDR3: CASSYGQGTGNTIYF
D: TRBD1
V: TRBV7-2
J: TRBJ1-3
size: -

DNA: TGTGCCAGCAGCCAAGATCCGAGCTCCTACAATGAGCAGTTCTTC
CDR3: CASSQDPSSYNEQFF
D: -
V: TRBV3-1/TRBV3-2
J: TRBJ2-1
size: -

DNA: TGTGCTAGTGGTTTGCTCACGGGAGCTAGCGGGAGGCCCACAGATACGCAGTATTTT
CDR3: CASGLLTGASGRPTDTQYF
D: TRBD2
V: TRBV12-5
J: TRBJ2-3
size: -

DNA: TGTGCCAGCAGTTGGCCCAATTCACCCCTCCACTTT
CDR3: CASSWPNSPLHF
D: -
V: TRBV6-6
J: TRBJ1-6
size: -

DNA: TGTGCCAGCAGCCAAGCCTTGACTAGCGGGAGTGGTAATGAGCAGTTCTTC
CDR3: CASSQALTSGSGNEQFF
D: TRBD2
V: TRBV4-2
J: TRBJ2-1
size: -

DNA: TGTGCCTGGAGTGCGAAGACCGACTCCACCTACGAGCAGTACTTC
CDR3: CAWSAKTDSTYEQYF
D: -
V: TRBV30
J: TRBJ2-7
size: -

DNA: TGTGCCACCAGCAGAGACAGGGGATGGAACAATGAGCAGTTCTTC
CDR3: CATSRDRGWNNEQFF
D: -
V: TRBV15
J: TRBJ2-1
size: -

DNA: TGTGCCAGCAGTCGCGTGGGCTCTAACTATGGCTACACCTTC
CDR3: CASSRVGSNYGYTF
D: -
V: TRBV27
J: TRBJ1-2
size: -

DNA: TGTGCCAGCAGCCCAAGACAGAGCAACTACGAGCAGTACTTC
CDR3: CASSPRQSNYEQYF
D: -
V: TRBV9
J: TRBJ2-7
size: -

DNA: TGTGCCAGCAGCTTGAATCCGCAAGGGGGCTATGGCTACACCTTC
CDR3: CASSLNPQGGYGYTF
D: -
V: TRBV5-4
J: TRBJ1-2
size: -

DNA: TGTGCCTGGAGTAAAGCTGCAGAGCAGTTCTTC
CDR3: CAWSKAAEQFF
D: -
V: TRBV30
J: TRBJ2-1
size: -

DNA: TGTGCCGGGCATAGCGGGGGATTCGCCGGGGAGCTGTTTTTT
CDR3: CAGHSGGFAGELFF
D: TRBD2
V: TRBV28
J: TRBJ2-2
size: -

DNA: TGTGCCAGCAGTCGCGGGGGGAAGAACACCGGGGAGCTGTTTTTT
CDR3: CASSRGGKNTGELFF
D: TRBD2
V: TRBV6-5
J: TRBJ2-2
size: -

DNA: TGTGCCACCAGCAGAGATCAGGGGGCACGTAATTCACCCCTCCACTTT
CDR3: CATSRDQGARNSPLHF
D: TRBD1
V: TRBV15
J: TRBJ1-6
size: few

DNA: TGCGCCAGCAGCCAAGAAAGGCGGGTGCGGGCTATCTATGGCTACACCTTC
CDR3: CASSQERRVRAIYGYTF
D: -
V: TRBV4-3
J: TRBJ1-2
size: -

DNA: TGTGCCAGCAGCTTCAGAGCGGGGGCCACAGATACGCAGTATTTT
CDR3: CASSFRAGATDTQYF
D: TRBD2
V: TRBV5-4
J: TRBJ2-3
size: -

DNA: TGTGCCAGTAGTGGCCGACAGGGGCGAGGGACTGAAGCTTTCTTT
CDR3: CASSGRQGRGTEAFF
D: TRBD1
V: TRBV19
J: TRBJ1-1
size: -

DNA: TGTGCCAGCAGCTTGTCCCAGGGGATGAACACTGAAGCTTTCTTT
CDR3: CASSLSQGMNTEAFF
D: -
V: TRBV5-5
J: TRBJ1-1
size: -

DNA: TGTGCCAGCAGCTCTGGGACTAGCGGATACGAGCAGTACTTC
CDR3: CASSSGTSGYEQYF
D: TRBD2
V: TRBV6-5
J: TRBJ2-7
size: -

DNA: TGTGCCAGCAGCTTAATCGGGGGACTAGCGGGTTCGGGGGAGCAGTTCTTC
CDR3: CASSLIGGLAGSGEQFF
D: TRBD2
V: TRBV7-8
J: TRBJ2-1
size: -

DNA: TGTGCCACCAGCGGACAGGGCAGCAATCAGCCCCAGCATTTT
CDR3: CATSGQGSNQPQHF
D: TRBD1
V: TRBV15
J: TRBJ1-5
size: -

DNA: TGTGCTAGTGGTTTGTCCCGGACAGATAACTATGGCTACACCTTC
CDR3: CASGLSRTDNYGYTF
D: -
V: TRBV12-5
J: TRBJ1-2
size: once

DNA: TGTGCCAGCAGTCAAACAGCACTCTATGGCTACACCTTC
CDR3: CASSQTALYGYTF
D: -
V: TRBV6-5
J: TRBJ1-2
size: -

DNA: TGTGCCAGCAGCGCTGGCTATCGGCATTCAGGGTATATTGAGCAGTTCTTC
CDR3: CASSAGYRHSGYIEQFF
D: -
V: TRBV11-2
J: TRBJ2-1
size: -

DNA: TGTGCCAGCAGCCCGACGGACAATAATGAAAAACTGTTTTTT
CDR3: CASSPTDNNEKLFF
D: -
V: TRBV3-1/TRBV3-2
J: TRBJ1-4
size: -

DNA: TGTGCCAGCTCACCTTCCCGGGATGGGATCGAGCAGTACTTC
CDR3: CASSPSRDGIEQYF
D: -
V: TRBV18
J: TRBJ2-7
size: once

DNA: TGCGCCAGCAGCCAACTAACAGGGAACTATGGCTACACCTTC
CDR3: CASSQLTGNYGYTF
D: -
V: TRBV4-1
J: TRBJ1-2
size: -

DNA: TGTGCCAGCACCCAGGGGAGTAATCAGCCCCAGCATTTT
CDR3: CASTQGSNQPQHF
D: -
V: TRBV12-3/TRBV12-4
J: TRBJ1-5
size: -

DNA: TGTGCCAGCAGCTTGAAAGCGGGGGGGTCGGGGAATGAGCAGTTCTTC
CDR3: CASSLKAGGSGNEQFF
D: TRBD2
V: TRBV7-6
J: TRBJ2-1
size: -

DNA: TGTGCCTGGAGTGTGAATAGGGCAGGGGCGGACAATGAGCAGTTCTTC
CDR3: CAWSVNRAGADNEQFF
D: -
V: TRBV30
J: TRBJ2-1
size: -

DNA: TGTGCCAGCTCACCCCCCGCTAGCGGGAGTTACTACAATGAGCAGTTCTTC
CDR3: CASSPPASGSYYNEQFF
D: TRBD2
V: TRBV18
J: TRBJ2-1
size: -

DNA: TGTGCCAGCCTAACCCCAGGGAACACTGAAGCTTTCTTT
CDR3: CASLTPGNTEAFF
D: -
V: TRBV19
J: TRBJ1-1
size: -

DNA: TGTGCCAGCAGCCCCCAGCGGGGGGGCCCAGCGACCCAGTACTTC
CDR3: CASSPQRGGPATQYF
D: TRBD2
V: TRBV11-2
J: TRBJ2-5
size: -

DNA: TGTGCCAGCAGCCCCACGGGGAACACTGAAGCTTTCTTT
CDR3: CASSPTGNTEAFF
D: -
V: TRBV7-6
J: TRBJ1-1
size: -

DNA: TGCGCCAGCAGCTTGGGATTAGGAACGAGCGGAGATGAAAAACTGTTTTTT
CDR3: CASSLGLGTSGDEKLFF
D: -
V: TRBV5-1
J: TRBJ1-4
size: -

DNA: TGCGCCAGCAGCTTGGGGACTCCGCGAAATGAGCAGTTCTTC
CDR3: CASSLGTPRNEQFF
D: -
V: TRBV5-1
J: TRBJ2-1
size: -

DNA: TGCGCCAGCAGCCAAGAGCCGGGGGGGCCTGAGCAGTTCTTC
CDR3: CASSQEPGGPEQFF
D: TRBD2
V: TRBV4-1
J: TRBJ2-1
size: -

DNA: TGTGCCTGGAGCTACGCCCAGGGGCACGGCTACACCTTC
CDR3: CAWSYAQGHGYTF
D: -
V: TRBV30
J: TRBJ1-2
size: -

DNA: TGTGCCAGCAGTCTGGGGACAGGGGGCAGGAAGCAGCCCCAGCATTTT
CDR3: CASSLGTGGRKQPQHF
D: TRBD1
V: TRBV27
J: TRBJ1-5
size: -

DNA: TGCGCCAGCAGCCAAGGACAGGGCGAAGCCTACGAGCAGTACTTC
CDR3: CASSQGQGEAYEQYF
D: TRBD1
V: TRBV4-1
J: TRBJ2-7
size: -

DNA: TGTGCCATCAGTGTGGGCAGGGGAGACACCGGGGAGCTGTTTTTT
CDR3: CAISVGRGDTGELFF
D: -
V: TRBV10-3
J: TRBJ2-2
size: -

DNA: TGTGCCAGAAGTCCTCGCGAGGCAAGTCTTGTTTTTAGCTACACCTTC
CDR3: CARSPREASLVFSYTF
D: -
V: TRBV3-1/TRBV3-2
J: TRBJ1-2
size: -

DNA: TGTGCCAGCAGTACGGGACTAGCGGGGTCCAATGAGCAGTTCTTC
CDR3: CASSTGLAGSNEQFF
D: TRBD2
V: TRBV6-2/TRBV6-3
J: TRBJ2-1
size: few

DNA: TGTGCCAGCAGGGAACCCCGGGGGAAGACGGGCAACACCATATATTTT
CDR3: CASREPRGKTGNTIYF
D: -
V: TRBV6-1
J: TRBJ1-3
size: -

DNA: TGCAGCACTCAGGACAGGGCCAACACTGAAGCTTTCTTT
CDR3: CSTQDRANTEAFF
D: TRBD1
V: TRBV29-1
J: TRBJ1-1
size: -

DNA: TGTGCCACCAGAGGAGGGGGCTATTACAATGAGCAGTTCTTC
CDR3: CATRGGGYYNEQFF
D: -
V: TRBV27
J: TRBJ2-1
size: -

DNA: TGTGCCAGCAGCCCCGGGAGCGAGAGCGAGCAGTACTTC
CDR3: CASSPGSESEQYF
D: -
V: TRBV11-3
J: TRBJ2-7
size: few

DNA: TGTGCCAGCAGCCCAACCTGGGGGGGAGTCAAAGCTTTCTTT
CDR3: CASSPTWGGVKAFF
D: -
V: TRBV3-1/TRBV3-2
J: TRBJ1-1
size: -

DNA: TGTGCCAGCAGCGAAGTCGGACGCGGGTACGAGCAGTACTTC
CDR3: CASSEVGRGYEQYF
D: -
V: TRBV5-5
J: TRBJ2-7
size: -